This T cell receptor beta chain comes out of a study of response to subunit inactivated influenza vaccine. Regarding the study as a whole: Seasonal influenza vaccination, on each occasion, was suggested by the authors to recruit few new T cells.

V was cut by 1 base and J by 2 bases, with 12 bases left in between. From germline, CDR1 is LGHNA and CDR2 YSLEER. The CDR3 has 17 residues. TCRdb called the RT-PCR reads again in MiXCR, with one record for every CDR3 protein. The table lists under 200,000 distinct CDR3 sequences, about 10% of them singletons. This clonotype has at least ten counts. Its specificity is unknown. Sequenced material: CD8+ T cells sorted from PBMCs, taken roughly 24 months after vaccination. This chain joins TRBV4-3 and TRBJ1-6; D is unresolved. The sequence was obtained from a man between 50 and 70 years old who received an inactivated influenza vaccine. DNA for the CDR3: TGCGCCAGCAGCCAAGGGCCCATACAGACCTATAATTCACCCCTCCACTTT. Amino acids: CASSQGPIQTYNSPLHF.